Sequencing of this T cell receptor beta chain was carried out in a study of blood T cell repertoires in COVID-19. Study-wide background: Sites across the United States, Italy and Spain contributed samples from acute and convalescent COVID-19.

Only in-frame clones appear in the TCRdb table, and some are missing; sequencing was by immunoSEQ multiplex PCR. Of 190,000 or so clones listed, about 86% are singletons. Germline-derived CDR1 and CDR2 are SEHNR and FQNEAQ (reference sequence). With V trimmed by 1 base and J by 9 bases, 9 bases remained unmatched. The CDR3 has 15 residues. The receptor was derived from a woman between 25 and 40 years old with active or convalescent COVID-19. The sample comprised peripheral blood. The rearrangement links TRBV7-9 to TRBJ2-1; 7 bases are shared with TRBD1. In nucleotides, the CDR3 is TGTGCCAGCAGCTTAGGTAGGGGGCTGGTTGGTGAGCAGTTCTTC. This encodes CASSLGRGLVGEQFF.